The rows below give T cell receptor beta chains drawn from one sample of a study of shared T cell receptors in the human thymus. The assay was immunoSEQ multiplex PCR, and TCRdb's table has in-frame clones only and misses some. The sample contains under 450,000 clones, roughly 94% of which appear only once. The material sequenced was thymocytes. These receptors originate from a human donor. Each CDR3 is given with its conserved first and last residue. The D gene is left open where the match is weak. Rows give clone size only sometimes, using once, few, many, or a class for an expanded clone.

d_gene	abundance	len	j_gene	v_gene	CDR3aa	CDR3nt
TRBD1	.	19	TRBJ1-1	TRBV19	CASSIETVTDRGLNTEAFF	TGTGCCAGTAGTATAGAGACCGTAACCGACAGGGGGTTAAACACTGAAGCTTTCTTT
.	.	15	TRBJ2-5	TRBV7-2	CASSLIPRLRETQYF	TGTGCCAGCAGCCTCATACCCCGGCTTAGAGAGACCCAGTACTTC
TRBD1	.	15	TRBJ2-5	TRBV9	CASSVGQGERETQYF	TGTGCCAGCAGCGTAGGGCAGGGGGAAAGAGAGACCCAGTACTTC
.	.	19	TRBJ2-3	TRBV4-3	CASSQVRSNPTDNTDTQYF	TGCGCCAGCAGCCAAGTACGGTCAAACCCAACGGACAACACAGATACGCAGTATTTT
.	.	15	TRBJ1-2	TRBV11-2	CASSLVGQEDHGYTF	TGTGCCAGCAGCTTAGTAGGCCAGGAAGATCATGGCTACACCTTC
.	once	15	TRBJ2-7	TRBV5-8	CASTTGGLVIYEQYF	TGTGCCAGCACCACCGGGGGCCTAGTAATCTACGAGCAGTACTTC
.	once	14	TRBJ2-5	TRBV29-1	CSVEWGPTRETQYF	TGCAGCGTTGAATGGGGACCCACGCGGGAGACCCAGTACTTC
.	.	11	TRBJ2-5	TRBV19	CASSTQETQYF	TGTGCCAGTAGTACTCAAGAGACCCAGTACTTC
TRBD1	.	17	TRBJ2-3	TRBV5-1	CASSLVDRDGSTDTQYF	TGCGCCAGCAGCTTGGTGGACAGGGATGGGAGCACAGATACGCAGTATTTT
.	.	16	TRBJ2-1	TRBV9	CASSVSGSGGYNEQFF	TGTGCCAGCAGCGTATCCGGGTCAGGAGGGTACAATGAGCAGTTCTTC
.	.	19	TRBJ2-1	TRBV18	CASSRDREGRGRPYNEQFF	TGTGCCAGCTCCCGAGACAGGGAGGGGCGCGGGAGGCCCTACAATGAGCAGTTCTTC
TRBD1	.	15	TRBJ1-1	TRBV7-8	CASSAHRGWNTEAFF	TGTGCCAGCAGCGCACACAGGGGTTGGAACACTGAAGCTTTCTTT
.	.	12	TRBJ2-1	TRBV27	CASSPAYNEQFF	TGTGCCAGCAGCCCCGCCTACAATGAGCAGTTCTTC
.	.	15	TRBJ2-3	TRBV9	CASSPPRTVGDTQYF	TGTGCCAGCAGCCCCCCCCGGACTGTTGGAGATACGCAGTATTTT
.	.	16	TRBJ2-7	TRBV4-1	CASSQDGGSPPGEQYF	TGCGCCAGCAGCCAAGACGGAGGGAGCCCCCCCGGAGAGCAGTACTTC
.	.	15	TRBJ2-1	TRBV27	CASSPTGRPWDEQFF	TGTGCCAGCAGTCCCACCGGACGCCCTTGGGATGAGCAGTTCTTC
TRBD1	once	16	TRBJ2-7	TRBV7-6	CASSISRGRGSWEQYF	TGTGCCAGCAGCATTAGTAGGGGGCGCGGATCTTGGGAGCAGTACTTC
TRBD2	.	16	TRBJ2-2	TRBV27	CASSASGTKNTGELFF	TGTGCCAGCAGTGCTTCCGGGACTAAGAACACCGGGGAGCTGTTTTTT
TRBD2	.	14	TRBJ2-1	TRBV18	CASSRTSGLNEQFF	TGTGCCAGCTCTAGGACTAGCGGGCTCAATGAGCAGTTCTTC
TRBD1	few	14	TRBJ1-2	TRBV4-1	CASSPRTGVDGYTF	TGCGCCAGCAGCCCTCGGACAGGGGTGGATGGCTACACCTTC
TRBD2	.	15	TRBJ2-1	TRBV28	CASKRTSGLYNEQFF	TGTGCCAGCAAGAGGACTAGCGGGTTATACAATGAGCAGTTCTTC
.	.	11	TRBJ2-7	TRBV2	CASSLGYEQYF	TGTGCCAGCTCCTTGGGCTACGAGCAGTACTTC
TRBD2	.	16	TRBJ2-1	TRBV5-1	CASSEASGRNYNEQFF	TGCGCCAGCAGCGAGGCTAGCGGGAGGAATTACAATGAGCAGTTCTTC
TRBD2	.	22	TRBJ2-3	TRBV4-2	CASSQDFGRTSGRQVNSDTQYF	TGTGCCAGCAGCCAAGATTTCGGGCGGACTAGCGGGCGGCAAGTGAATTCAGATACGCAGTATTTT
.	.	14	TRBJ2-3	TRBV15	CATSRVSVTDTQYF	TGTGCCACCAGCAGAGTATCTGTCACAGATACGCAGTATTTT
.	.	24	TRBJ2-2	TRBV27	CASSLRKGYRDRAVAGDGTGELFF	TGTGCCAGCAGTTTAAGGAAGGGGTACCGGGACAGGGCAGTAGCGGGAGACGGGACCGGGGAGCTGTTTTTT
.	once	13	TRBJ1-2	TRBV5-1	CASTQDSNYGYTF	TGCGCCAGCACCCAGGACAGCAACTATGGCTACACCTTC
.	.	15	TRBJ2-1	TRBV15	CATSQGRSSYNEQFF	TGTGCCACCAGCCAGGGACGCAGCTCCTACAATGAGCAGTTCTTC
.	.	15	TRBJ1-1	TRBV27	CASSPRGIMNTEAFF	TGTGCCAGCAGTCCCCGAGGGATCATGAACACTGAAGCTTTCTTT
.	.	13	TRBJ2-7	TRBV29-1	CSVLSPTDYEQYF	TGCAGCGTTTTGTCCCCGACTGACTACGAGCAGTACTTC
.	.	16	TRBJ2-1	TRBV12-1	CASSSNLGTGVNEQFF	TGTGCCAGCAGCTCGAACCTGGGGACAGGGGTCAATGAGCAGTTCTTC
.	.	17	TRBJ2-3	TRBV7-2	CASSLIAGTERTDTQYF	TGTGCCAGCAGCTTAATCGCGGGTACGGAGCGCACAGATACGCAGTATTTT
.	.	15	TRBJ2-7	TRBV5-1	CASSPRTVKSYEQYF	TGCGCCAGCAGCCCAAGGACGGTCAAATCCTACGAGCAGTACTTC
TRBD1	.	18	TRBJ1-1	TRBV7-2	CASSLRRIVRQGNTEAFF	TGTGCCAGCAGCTTAAGAAGGATAGTCCGACAGGGAAACACTGAAGCTTTCTTT
.	.	13	TRBJ2-2	TRBV11-2	CASSLTNTGELFF	TGTGCCAGCAGCTTGACAAACACCGGGGAGCTGTTTTTT
.	.	14	TRBJ1-4	TRBV7-2	CASSLRGLNEKLFF	TGTGCCAGCAGCTTACGGGGGCTTAATGAAAAACTGTTTTTT
TRBD1	.	12	TRBJ1-2	TRBV6-4	CASRGQGYGYTF	TGTGCCAGCAGGGGACAGGGGTATGGCTACACCTTC
.	.	19	TRBJ1-5	TRBV28	CASRKKGHNHSYSNQPQHF	TGTGCCAGCAGGAAGAAGGGCCACAACCACTCATATAGCAATCAGCCCCAGCATTTT
.	.	18	TRBJ2-1	TRBV5-4	CASSSRAPPGPAYNEQFF	TGTGCCAGCAGCTCTAGGGCCCCTCCGGGCCCAGCCTACAATGAGCAGTTCTTC
.	.	15	TRBJ2-2	TRBV6-6	CASSYGRRRSGELFF	TGTGCCAGCAGTTACGGGCGGAGGAGGTCCGGGGAGCTGTTTTTT
.	.	14	TRBJ2-7	TRBV28	CASKPGPTFYEQYF	TGTGCCAGCAAACCGGGCCCCACCTTCTACGAGCAGTACTTC
.	.	14	TRBJ2-5	TRBV27	CASKSGGTQETQYF	TGTGCCAGCAAAAGTGGTGGTACCCAAGAGACCCAGTACTTC
.	.	15	TRBJ2-7	TRBV28	CASSPVDRATYEQYF	TGTGCCAGCAGCCCTGTAGACCGGGCCACCTACGAGCAGTACTTC
TRBD1	.	15	TRBJ2-2	TRBV28	CASSARDRETGELFF	TGTGCCAGCAGTGCCCGGGACAGGGAAACCGGGGAGCTGTTTTTT